Below are 11 T cell receptor beta chains sequenced from a single sample in a study of breast tumors, draining lymph nodes, adjacent tissues. TCRdb passed the multiplex PCR reads through MiXCR, listing each CDR3 protein once. The table has about 230,000 distinct CDR3 sequences, roughly 32% seen once. Samples came from axillary lymph nodes draining the breast cancer. The specimen was axillary lymph node tissue. The source of these receptors is a female donor with breast cancer. Some clones in this sample may be carry-over from other donors' samples.

In regard to this clonotype: A much larger clone sits a single nucleotide away, making a read error possible. This sequence joins TRBV7-9 and TRBJ2-6; D might be TRBD1 (5 bases). CDR3 length: 15 residues. From germline, CDR1 is SEHNR and CDR2 FQNEAQ (reference sequence). As DNA, the CDR3 is TGTGCCAGCAGCTTAGTGAGTCCTGGGGCCAACGTCCTGCCTTTC. Protein product: CASSLVSPGANVLPF.

This clonotype came up a few times. A much larger clonotype is one base distant, so this may be a read error. The chain employs TRBV2 and TRBJ2-3; possible D gene TRBD2, 5 bases. With 6 bases removed from V and 8 bases from J, the gap between germline ends came to 21 bases. The V gene's germline CDR1 is SNHLY and CDR2 FYNNEI. There are 15 residues in the CDR3. Here the CDR3 DNA reads TGTGCCAGCAGCTCAGACCGGTCGCTCAGCGGTACGCAGTATTTT. This translates into CASSSDRSLSGTQYF. The full variable domain, in which reference TRBV2 and TRBJ2-3 provide the parts outside the CDR3, is EPEVTQTPSHQVTQMGQEVILRCVPISNHLYFYWYRQILGQKVEFLVSFYNNEISEKSEIFDDQFSVERPDGSNFTLKIRSTKLEDSAMYFCASSSDRSLSGTQYFGPGTRLTVL.

This clonotype was found many times. The V and J genes are TRBV11-3 and TRBJ2-3, with no clear D. The V gene's germline CDR1 is SGHNT and CDR2 YENEEA. This CDR3 is 12 amino acids long. V was clipped by 8 bases and J by 4 bases, with 10 bases between them. The CDR3 protein is CASSPSPDTQYF. As DNA, the CDR3 is TGTGCCAGCTCCCCGTCCCCAGATACGCAGTATTTT.

This clonotype was detected many times. The gene calls are TRBV6-1 and TRBJ2-7; unclear D gene. Looked up from germline, CDR1 is MNHNS and CDR2 is SASEGT. V lost 3 bases to trimming and J lost 7 bases, with 7 bases between them. The CDR3 runs to 11 residues. The CDR3 region is CASSDLEEQYF. Here the CDR3 DNA reads TGTGCCAGCAGTGATCTGGAAGAGCAGTACTTC.

This clonotype was counted a few times. The chain couples TRBV20-1 to TRBJ1-5; D may be TRBD1 (5 bases). The CDR3 contains 13 residues. V shed 4 bases and J shed 1 base, with 8 bases lying between them. CDR1 DFQATT and CDR2 SNEGSKA come from the germline V gene (reference sequence). The CDR3 is CSAKGTSNQPQHF. CDR3 DNA: TGCAGTGCTAAAGGGACGAGCAATCAGCCCCAGCATTTT.

There are many counts of this clonotype. Here the CDR3 DNA reads TGTGCCAGCAGCCAGACGGTCCCTAGCACAGATACGCAGTATTTT. This gives the protein CASSQTVPSTDTQYF. V and J are TRBV14 and TRBJ2-3; D remains ambiguous. V lost 3 bases and J 0 bases, leaving 10 bases between the germline ends. Per the germline V gene, CDR1 is SGHDN and CDR2 is FVKESK. This CDR3 is 15 amino acids long.

This clonotype was counted at least ten times. The gene calls are TRBV9 and TRBJ2-3; D is unclear. Looked up from germline, CDR1 is SGDLS and CDR2 is YYNGEE. This CDR3 contains 13 residues. Trimming cost V 0 bases and J 1 base, with 3 bases left between them. CDR3 in amino acids: CASSVEGTDTQYF. The CDR3 DNA follows: TGTGCCAGCAGCGTAGAGGGCACAGATACGCAGTATTTT.

Ten or more counts support this clonotype. This chain connects TRBV28 to TRBJ1-5; the match to TRBD1 covers 7 bases. This CDR3 spans 15 amino acids. The V and J ends lost 4 bases and 7 bases, in that order; junction bases with no gene match: 10. CDR1 is MDHEN and CDR2 is SYDVKM in the germline V gene. The chain's CDR3 is CASSSRTGVKQPQHF. CDR3 coding DNA: TGTGCCAGCAGTTCCCGAACAGGGGTGAAACAGCCCCAGCATTTT.

Of note for this clonotype: The junction departs from the called germline gene at one end, perhaps through a read error. This rearrangement joins TRBV20-1 to TRBJ1-5, with a possible D match to TRBD1 (6 bases). Per germline, CDR1 DFQATT and CDR2 SNEGSKA (reference sequence). This CDR3 is built from 12 residues. CDR3 nucleotides: TGCAGTGCTCACAGGGACTACGAGCCCCCGCATTTT. Amino acid sequence: CSAHRDYEPPHF.

This clonotype came up many times. The rearrangement uses TRBV11-3 and TRBJ2-1; D may be TRBD2 (6 bases). This CDR3 is 15 amino acids long. The germline CDR1 and CDR2 sequences are SGHNT and YENEEA. V was cut by 2 bases and J by 10 bases, with 18 bases left in between. CDR3 sequence (DNA): TGTGCCAGCAGCTTATACGGGAGAAATGAGCACGAGCAGTTCTTC. Its protein product is CASSLYGRNEHEQFF.

This clonotype was observed at least ten times. The chain combines TRBV7-2 with TRBJ1-1; D gene uncertain. V dropped 5 bases and J dropped 6 bases, with 7 bases sitting between them. The CDR3 loop spans 11 amino acids. Germline CDR1 and CDR2: SGHTA and FQGNSA. In DNA, the CDR3 is TGTGCCAGCAGCCCCTGGGCTGAAGCTTTCTTT. Encoded protein: CASSPWAEAFF.